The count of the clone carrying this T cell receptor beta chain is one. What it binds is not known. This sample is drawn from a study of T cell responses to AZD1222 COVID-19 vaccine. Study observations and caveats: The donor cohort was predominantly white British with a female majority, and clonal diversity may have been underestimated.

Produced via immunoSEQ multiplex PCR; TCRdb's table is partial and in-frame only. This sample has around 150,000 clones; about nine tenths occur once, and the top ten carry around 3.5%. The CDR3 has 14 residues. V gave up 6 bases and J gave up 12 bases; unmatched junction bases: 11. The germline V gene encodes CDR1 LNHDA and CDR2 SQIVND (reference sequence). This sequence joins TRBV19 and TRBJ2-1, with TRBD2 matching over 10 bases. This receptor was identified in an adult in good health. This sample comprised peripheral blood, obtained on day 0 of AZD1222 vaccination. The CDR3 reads CASRGLSSGSGQFF. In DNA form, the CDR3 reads TGTGCCAGTAGGGGGTTGTCTAGCGGGAGTGGGCAGTTCTTC.